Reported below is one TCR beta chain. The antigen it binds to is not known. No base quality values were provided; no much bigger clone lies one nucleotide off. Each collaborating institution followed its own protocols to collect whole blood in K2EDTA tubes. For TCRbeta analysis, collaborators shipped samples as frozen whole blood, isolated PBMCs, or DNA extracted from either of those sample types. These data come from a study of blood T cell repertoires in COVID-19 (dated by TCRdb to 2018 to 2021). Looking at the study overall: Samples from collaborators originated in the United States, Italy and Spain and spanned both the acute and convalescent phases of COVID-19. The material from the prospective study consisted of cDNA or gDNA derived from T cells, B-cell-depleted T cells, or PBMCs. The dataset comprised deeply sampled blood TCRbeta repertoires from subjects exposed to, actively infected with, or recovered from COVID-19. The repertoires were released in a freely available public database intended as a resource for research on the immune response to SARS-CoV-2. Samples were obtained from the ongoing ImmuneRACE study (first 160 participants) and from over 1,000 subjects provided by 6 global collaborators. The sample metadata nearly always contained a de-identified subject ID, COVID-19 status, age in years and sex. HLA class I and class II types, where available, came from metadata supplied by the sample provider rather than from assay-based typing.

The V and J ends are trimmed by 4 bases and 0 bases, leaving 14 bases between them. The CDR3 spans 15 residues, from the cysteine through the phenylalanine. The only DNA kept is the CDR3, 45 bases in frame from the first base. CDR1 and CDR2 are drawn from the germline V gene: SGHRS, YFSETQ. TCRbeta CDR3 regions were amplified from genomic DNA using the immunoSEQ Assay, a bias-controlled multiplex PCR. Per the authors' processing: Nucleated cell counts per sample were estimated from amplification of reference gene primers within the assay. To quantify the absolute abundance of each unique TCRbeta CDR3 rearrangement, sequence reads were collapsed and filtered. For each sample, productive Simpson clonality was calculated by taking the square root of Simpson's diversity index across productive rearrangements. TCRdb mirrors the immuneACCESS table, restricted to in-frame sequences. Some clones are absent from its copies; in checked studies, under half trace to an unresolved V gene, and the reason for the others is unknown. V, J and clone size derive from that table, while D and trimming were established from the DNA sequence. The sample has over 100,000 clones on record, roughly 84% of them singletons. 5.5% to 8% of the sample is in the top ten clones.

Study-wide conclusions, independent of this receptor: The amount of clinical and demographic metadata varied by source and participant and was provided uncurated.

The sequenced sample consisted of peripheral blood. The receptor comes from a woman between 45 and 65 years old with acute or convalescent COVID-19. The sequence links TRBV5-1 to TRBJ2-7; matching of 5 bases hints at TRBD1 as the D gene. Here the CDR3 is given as CASSPGLGLSYEQYF. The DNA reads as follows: TGCGCCAGCAGCCCCGGCCTGGGGCTCTCCTACGAGCAGTACTTC.